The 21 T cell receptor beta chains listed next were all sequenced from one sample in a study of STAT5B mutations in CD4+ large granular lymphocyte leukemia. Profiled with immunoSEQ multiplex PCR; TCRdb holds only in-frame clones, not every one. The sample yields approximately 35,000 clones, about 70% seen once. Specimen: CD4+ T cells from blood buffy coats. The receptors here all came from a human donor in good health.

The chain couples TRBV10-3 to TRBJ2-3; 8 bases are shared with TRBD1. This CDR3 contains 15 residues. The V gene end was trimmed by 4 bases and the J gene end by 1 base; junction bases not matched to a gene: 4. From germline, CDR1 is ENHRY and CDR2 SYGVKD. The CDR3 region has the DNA TGTGCCATCAGTGGACCGGGACAGGGCACAGATACGCAGTATTTT. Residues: CAISGPGQGTDTQYF.

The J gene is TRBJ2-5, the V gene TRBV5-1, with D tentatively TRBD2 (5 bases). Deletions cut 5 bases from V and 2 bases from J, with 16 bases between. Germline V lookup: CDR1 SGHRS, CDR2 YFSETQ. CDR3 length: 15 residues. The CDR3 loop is CASRIGGLLQETQYF. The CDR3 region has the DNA TGCGCCAGCAGAATCGGTGGACTCCTTCAAGAGACCCAGTACTTC.

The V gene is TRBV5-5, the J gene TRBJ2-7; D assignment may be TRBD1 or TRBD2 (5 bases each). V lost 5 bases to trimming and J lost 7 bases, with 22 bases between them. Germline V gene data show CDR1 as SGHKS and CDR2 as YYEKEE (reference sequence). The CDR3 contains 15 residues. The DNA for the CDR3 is TGTGCCAGCAGGGCCGCGGCAGGGCGGGTTGAGGAGCAGTACTTC. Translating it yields CASRAAAGRVEEQYF.

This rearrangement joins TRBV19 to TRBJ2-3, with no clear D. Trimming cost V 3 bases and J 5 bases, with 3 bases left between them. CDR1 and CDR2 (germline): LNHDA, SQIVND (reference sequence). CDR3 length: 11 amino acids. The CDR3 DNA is TGTGCCAGTAGTATTGGAGATACGCAGTATTTT. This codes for CASSIGDTQYF.

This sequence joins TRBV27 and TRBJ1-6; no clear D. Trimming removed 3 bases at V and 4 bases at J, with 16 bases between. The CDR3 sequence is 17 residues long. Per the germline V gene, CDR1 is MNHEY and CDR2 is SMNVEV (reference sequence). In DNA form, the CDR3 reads TGTGCCAGCAGTTTTGACGCTAGGGCCGATTATAATTCACCCCTCCACTTT. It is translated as CASSFDARADYNSPLHF.

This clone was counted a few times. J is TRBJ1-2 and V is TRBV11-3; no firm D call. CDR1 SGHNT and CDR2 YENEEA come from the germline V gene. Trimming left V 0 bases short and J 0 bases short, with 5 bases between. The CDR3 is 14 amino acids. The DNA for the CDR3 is TGTGCCAGCAGCTTAGACCGATCTAACTATGGCTACACCTTC. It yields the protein CASSLDRSNYGYTF.

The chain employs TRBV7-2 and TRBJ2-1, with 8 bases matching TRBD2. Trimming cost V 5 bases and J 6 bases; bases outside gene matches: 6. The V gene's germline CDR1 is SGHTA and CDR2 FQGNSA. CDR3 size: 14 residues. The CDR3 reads CASSPGTRGNEQFF. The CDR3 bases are TGTGCCAGCAGCCCCGGGACTAGGGGCAATGAGCAGTTCTTC.

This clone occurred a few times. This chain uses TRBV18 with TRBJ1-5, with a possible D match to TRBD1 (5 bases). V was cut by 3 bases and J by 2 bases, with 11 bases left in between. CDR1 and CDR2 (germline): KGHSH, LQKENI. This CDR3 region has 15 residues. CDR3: CASSPGTGGNQPQHF. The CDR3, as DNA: TGTGCCAGCTCACCGGGGACGGGGGGCAATCAGCCCCAGCATTTT.

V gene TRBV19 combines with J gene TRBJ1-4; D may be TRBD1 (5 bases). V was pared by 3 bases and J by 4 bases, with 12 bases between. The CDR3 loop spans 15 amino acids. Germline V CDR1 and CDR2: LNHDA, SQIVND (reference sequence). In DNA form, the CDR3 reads TGTGCCAGTAGTATGGGGGTCGGAGGTAATGAAAAACTGTTTTTT. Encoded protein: CASSMGVGGNEKLFF.

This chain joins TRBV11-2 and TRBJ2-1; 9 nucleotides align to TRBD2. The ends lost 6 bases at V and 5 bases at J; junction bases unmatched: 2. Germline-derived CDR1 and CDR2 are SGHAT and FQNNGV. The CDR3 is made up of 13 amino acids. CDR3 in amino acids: CASRTSGHNEQFF. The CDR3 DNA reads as TGTGCCAGCAGGACTAGCGGACACAATGAGCAGTTCTTC. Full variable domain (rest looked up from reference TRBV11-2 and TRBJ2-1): EAGVAQSPRYKIIEKRQSVAFWCNPISGHATLYWYQQILGQGPKLLIQFQNNGVVDDSQLPKDRFSAERLKGVDSTLKIQPAKLEDSAVYLCASRTSGHNEQFFGPGTRLTVL.

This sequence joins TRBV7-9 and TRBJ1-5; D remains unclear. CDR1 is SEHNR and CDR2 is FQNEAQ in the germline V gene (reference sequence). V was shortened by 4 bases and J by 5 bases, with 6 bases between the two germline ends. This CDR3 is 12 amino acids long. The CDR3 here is CASSYGDQPQHF. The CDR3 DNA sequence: TGTGCCAGCAGCTATGGGGATCAGCCCCAGCATTTT.

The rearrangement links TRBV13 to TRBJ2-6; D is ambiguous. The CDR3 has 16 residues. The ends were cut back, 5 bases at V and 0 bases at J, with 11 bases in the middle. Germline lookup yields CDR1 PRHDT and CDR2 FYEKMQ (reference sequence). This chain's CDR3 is CASSPLGTSGANVLTF. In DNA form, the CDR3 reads TGTGCCAGCAGCCCCCTCGGAACCTCTGGGGCCAACGTCCTGACTTTC.

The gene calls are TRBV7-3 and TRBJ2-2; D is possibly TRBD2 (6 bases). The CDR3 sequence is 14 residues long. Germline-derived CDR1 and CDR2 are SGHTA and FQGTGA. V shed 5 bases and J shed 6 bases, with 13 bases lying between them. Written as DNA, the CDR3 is TGTGCCAGCAGCCCCTCAGGGACTCCCGGGGAGCTGTTTTTT. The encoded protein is CASSPSGTPGELFF.

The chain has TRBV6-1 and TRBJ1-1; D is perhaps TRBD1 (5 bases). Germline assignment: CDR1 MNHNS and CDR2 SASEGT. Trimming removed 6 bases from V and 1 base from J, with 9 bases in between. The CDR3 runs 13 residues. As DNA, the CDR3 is TGTGCCAGCAGGGGACGGAAGAACACTGAAGCTTTCTTT. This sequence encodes CASRGRKNTEAFF.

The CDR3 DNA reads as TGTGCCAGCAGCTTAGGCGGGGGGATCGGAGAGACCCAGTACTTC. Its protein product is CASSLGGGIGETQYF. The chain has TRBV7-9 and TRBJ2-5, with TRBD2 matching over 8 bases. V lost 1 base, J lost 4 bases, and 5 bases stayed unmatched. CDR1 is SEHNR, CDR2 FQNEAQ, per germline (reference sequence). The CDR3 contains 15 residues.

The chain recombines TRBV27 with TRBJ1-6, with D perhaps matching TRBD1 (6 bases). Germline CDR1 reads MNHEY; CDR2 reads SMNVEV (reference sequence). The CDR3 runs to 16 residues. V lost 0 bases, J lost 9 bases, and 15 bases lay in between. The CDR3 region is CASSLSMAGVGSPLHF. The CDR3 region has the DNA TGTGCCAGCAGTTTATCGATGGCAGGGGTAGGTTCACCCCTCCACTTT.

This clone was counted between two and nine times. CDR3 loop: CASSFFRTGGVNTEAFF. The DNA for the CDR3 is TGTGCCAGCAGCTTTTTTAGGACAGGGGGGGTCAACACTGAAGCTTTCTTT. The chain is built from TRBV11-3 and TRBJ1-1; the match to TRBD1 covers 10 bases. Germline lookup yields CDR1 SGHNT and CDR2 YENEEA. The CDR3 sequence is 17 residues long. Trimming at V came to 3 bases and at J to 2 bases, leaving 9 bases not matched to a gene.

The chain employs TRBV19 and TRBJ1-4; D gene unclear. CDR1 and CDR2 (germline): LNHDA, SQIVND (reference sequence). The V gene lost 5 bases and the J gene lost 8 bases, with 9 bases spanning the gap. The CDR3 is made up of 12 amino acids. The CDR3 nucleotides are TGTGCCAGTAGTGCAATGGTAGAAAAACTGTTTTTT. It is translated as CASSAMVEKLFF. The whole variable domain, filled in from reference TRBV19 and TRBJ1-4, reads DGGITQSPKYLFRKEGQNVTLSCEQNLNHDAMYWYRQDPGQGLRLIYYSQIVNDFQKGDIAEGYSVSREKKESFPLTVTSAQKNPTAFYLCASSAMVEKLFFGSGTQLSVL.

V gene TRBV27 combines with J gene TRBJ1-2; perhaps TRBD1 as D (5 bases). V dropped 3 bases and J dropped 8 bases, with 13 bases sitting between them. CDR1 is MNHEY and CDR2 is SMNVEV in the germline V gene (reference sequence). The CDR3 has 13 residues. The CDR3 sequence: CASSLAGLGGYTF. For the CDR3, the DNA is TGTGCCAGCAGTTTGGCAGGGCTGGGAGGCTACACCTTC.

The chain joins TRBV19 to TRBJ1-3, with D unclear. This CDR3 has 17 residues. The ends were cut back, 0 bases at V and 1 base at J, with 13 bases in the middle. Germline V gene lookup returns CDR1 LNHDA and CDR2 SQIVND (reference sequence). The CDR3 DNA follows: TGTGCCAGTAGTATAGAGGGCAGGTTTGTTTCTGGAAACACCATATATTTT. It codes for CASSIEGRFVSGNTIYF.

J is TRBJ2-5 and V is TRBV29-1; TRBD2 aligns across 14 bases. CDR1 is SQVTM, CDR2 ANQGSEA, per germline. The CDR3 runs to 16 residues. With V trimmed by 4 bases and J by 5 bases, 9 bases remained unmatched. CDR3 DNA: TGCAGCGTTGGAGGGACTAGCGGGGGCATGGGGGAGACCCAGTACTTC. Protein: CSVGGTSGGMGETQYF.